One and the same sample provided the 24 T cell receptor beta chains below, sequenced in a study of OX40 agonist ivuxolimab in advanced cancers. Some clones are missing from TCRdb's copy, which holds only in-frame ones; the method was immunoSEQ multiplex PCR. The data contain about 110,000 clones, 90% of them seen just once; the ten biggest clones take up 0.48%. Sequenced here: CD4+ or CD8+ T cells sorted from blood, sampled in a trial of the OX40 agonist ivuxolimab. The source is an adult with an advanced solid tumor such as melanoma, head and neck, liver or kidney cancer.

The rearrangement links TRBV28 to TRBJ2-7, with unresolved D. Trimming took 8 bases from V and 5 from J, leaving 10 bases between them. This CDR3 is 11 amino acids long. CDR1 is MDHEN and CDR2 is SYDVKM in the germline V gene. The CDR3 protein is CASEGEDEQYF. The CDR3 DNA follows: TGTGCCAGCGAAGGAGAGGACGAGCAGTACTTC.

J is TRBJ1-1 and V is TRBV6-5, with 7 nucleotides matching TRBD1. This CDR3 is built from 15 residues. CDR1 and CDR2 from the germline V gene are MNHEY and SVGAGI. Trimming took 6 bases from V and 0 from J; bases not matched to a gene: 7. CDR3 sequence: CASRHRGAVNTEAFF. DNA of the CDR3: TGTGCCAGCAGACACAGGGGAGCAGTGAACACTGAAGCTTTCTTT.

The chain combines TRBV18 with TRBJ1-6, with 7 bases aligning to TRBD1. CDR3 size: 16 residues. Germline V gene data show CDR1 as KGHSH and CDR2 as LQKENI. With 3 bases clipped from V and 7 bases from J, the junction kept 9 bases outside the gene matches. The CDR3: CASSPPTGQNNSPLHF. CDR3 nucleotides: TGTGCCAGCTCACCCCCGACGGGACAGAACAATTCACCCCTCCACTTT.

This sequence joins TRBV6-4 and TRBJ1-5; D unclear. From germline, CDR1 is MRHNA and CDR2 SNTAGT. This CDR3 has 15 residues. Trimming pared 3 bases from V and 0 bases from J, leaving 9 bases between. The CDR3 protein is CASSESGNSNQPQHF. CDR3 bases: TGTGCCAGCAGTGAGTCTGGGAATAGCAATCAGCCCCAGCATTTT.

The chain carries TRBV4-2 and TRBJ2-1; D remains unclear. This CDR3 is built from 11 residues. V was shortened by 5 bases and J by 7 bases, with 6 bases between the two germline ends. Germline lookup yields CDR1 LGHNA and CDR2 YNFKEQ. The CDR3 coding sequence is TGTGCCAGCAGCTCTCGGAATGAGCAGTTCTTC. Translating gives CASSSRNEQFF.

This clone was seen a single time. The rearrangement links TRBV6-6 to TRBJ1-2; 8 bases agree with TRBD1. This CDR3 contains 14 residues. The V gene end was trimmed by 4 bases and the J gene end by 6 bases; junction bases not matched to a gene: 7. CDR1 is MNHNY, CDR2 SVGAGI, per germline (reference sequence). CDR3 bases: TGTGCCAGCAGTTCTCTCGGGACAGGACATGGCTACACCTTC. Amino acid sequence: CASSSLGTGHGYTF.

The chain uses TRBV7-2 and TRBJ2-3; D might be TRBD2 (6 bases). V gave up 1 base and J gave up 4 bases, with 12 bases separating them. Germline V gene data show CDR1 as SGHTA and CDR2 as FQGNSA. The CDR3 loop spans 15 amino acids. This CDR3 is CASSLEGRRPDTQYF. The CDR3 nucleotides are TGTGCCAGCAGCTTAGAAGGGAGGCGCCCAGATACGCAGTATTTT.

The chain uses TRBV28 and TRBJ1-5, with no clear D. Germline CDR1 MDHEN, CDR2 SYDVKM. V lost 7 bases to trimming and J lost 0 bases, with 13 bases between them. This CDR3 has 15 residues. The CDR3 is CASTTGGISNQPQHF. CDR3 DNA sequence: TGTGCCAGCACCACTGGAGGGATTAGCAATCAGCCCCAGCATTTT.

The V call is TRBV15, the J call TRBJ1-1, with a possible D match to TRBD1 (5 bases). V lost 4 bases and J 5 bases, leaving 14 bases between the germline ends. The germline V gene has CDR1 LNHNV and CDR2 YYDKDF (reference sequence). The CDR3 extends over 14 amino acids. This chain's CDR3 is CATSIGTLGTEAFF. In nucleotides, the CDR3 is TGTGCCACCAGCATCGGGACGCTGGGGACTGAAGCTTTCTTT.

This chain uses TRBV19 with TRBJ1-1; D is uncertain. The CDR3 is 16 residues long. Germline V lookup: CDR1 LNHDA, CDR2 SQIVND (reference sequence). The V gene lost 3 bases and the J gene lost 7 bases, with 21 bases spanning the gap. DNA of the CDR3: TGTGCCAGTAGTATCCAGGTTCTTGGTTTTACGGGTGAAGCTTTCTTT. This translates into CASSIQVLGFTGEAFF.

V and J are TRBV2 and TRBJ2-5, with 7 bases fitting TRBD2. The CDR3 is 15 amino acids. Germline CDR1 SNHLY, CDR2 FYNNEI. The V segment lost 6 bases and the J segment 1 base; nucleotides outside the gene matches: 8. The CDR3 spells CASRGWRGSQETQYF. The CDR3 coding sequence is TGTGCCAGCAGAGGGTGGCGGGGGTCCCAAGAGACCCAGTACTTC. The complete variable domain, with remaining parts taken from reference TRBV2 and TRBJ2-5, reads EPEVTQTPSHQVTQMGQEVILRCVPISNHLYFYWYRQILGQKVEFLVSFYNNEISEKSEIFDDQFSVERPDGSNFTLKIRSTKLEDSAMYFCASRGWRGSQETQYFGPGTRLLVL.

The chain has TRBV30 and TRBJ2-1; no reliable D call. V shed 3 bases and J shed 2 bases, with 11 bases lying between them. The CDR3 has 14 amino acids. Germline lookup yields CDR1 GTSNPN and CDR2 SVGIG (reference sequence). The CDR3 sequence: CAWSRATPYNEQFF. The CDR3 DNA is TGTGCCTGGAGCCGAGCCACCCCCTACAATGAGCAGTTCTTC.

The chain links TRBV7-9 to TRBJ2-5, with 8 bases identical to TRBD1. This CDR3 spans 15 amino acids. Looked up from germline, CDR1 is SEHNR and CDR2 is FQNEAQ (reference sequence). In DNA form, the CDR3 reads TGTTCGGGCGCCCCTACAGGGGGTGCACAAGAGACCCAGTACTTC. Its translation is CSGAPTGGAQETQYF.

The chain couples TRBV18 to TRBJ1-1; D is uncertain. This CDR3 is built from 14 residues. Germline V gene lookup returns CDR1 KGHSH and CDR2 LQKENI. The V and J ends lost 3 bases and 4 bases respectively, with 12 bases between them. CDR3 protein: CASSPRVFGTEAFF. The CDR3 nucleotides are TGTGCCAGCTCACCCCGCGTATTCGGCACTGAAGCTTTCTTT.

The chain links TRBV11-3 to TRBJ2-7; D is perhaps TRBD1 or TRBD2 (5 bases each). Looked up from germline, CDR1 is SGHNT and CDR2 is YENEEA. Trimming removed 0 bases at V and 3 bases at J, with 21 bases between. The CDR3 totals 18 residues. For the CDR3, the DNA is TGTGCCAGCAGCTTAGACCCGGGACCGCTCCGCGTAAGCTACGAGCAGTACTTC. It is translated as CASSLDPGPLRVSYEQYF.

On this clone: One junction end disagrees with the germline gene, perhaps due to a read error. This rearrangement joins TRBV6-5 to TRBJ2-7; 8 bases map to TRBD1. Germline V gives CDR1 MNHEY, CDR2 SVGAGI. The CDR3 covers 13 residues. In DNA, the CDR3 is TGTGCCAGCAGAAGACAGGGGCGCTACAAGCAGTACTTC. This encodes CASRRQGRYKQYF.

The V and J genes are TRBV6-5 and TRBJ2-7, with D unresolved. This CDR3 has 12 residues. With 7 bases removed from V and 1 base from J, the gap between germline ends came to 8 bases. CDR1 is MNHEY, CDR2 SVGAGI, per germline. In nucleotides, the CDR3 is TGTGCCAGCATGACCGGGTCCTACGAGCAGTACTTC. It translates to CASMTGSYEQYF.

This clone was counted between two and nine times. The chain couples TRBV5-1 to TRBJ1-1; D is unresolved. Germline V lookup: CDR1 SGHRS, CDR2 YFSETQ. With 0 bases removed from V and 4 bases from J, the gap between germline ends came to 7 bases. The CDR3 consists of 13 residues. This chain's CDR3 is CASSLAVGTEAFF. CDR3 sequence (DNA): TGCGCCAGCAGCTTGGCCGTGGGCACTGAAGCTTTCTTT.

The chain employs TRBV4-2 and TRBJ2-3; D remains ambiguous. This CDR3 has 13 amino acids. CDR1 is LGHNA and CDR2 is YNFKEQ in the germline V gene. V was trimmed by 1 base and J by 2 bases, leaving 4 bases between them. The CDR3 protein is CASSQGNTDTQYF. The DNA for the CDR3 is TGTGCCAGCAGCCAAGGGAACACAGATACGCAGTATTTT.

The rearrangement links TRBV6-7 to TRBJ2-3; D may be TRBD2 (5 bases). TRBV6-7 is flagged as an ORF with uncertain function. With 2 bases removed from V and 0 bases from J, the gap between germline ends came to 12 bases. The CDR3 contains 16 residues. This chain's CDR3 is CASSYRAGPSTDTQYF. The CDR3 DNA follows: TGTGCCAGCAGTTACCGTGCGGGCCCTAGCACAGATACGCAGTATTTT.

The chain uses TRBV5-1 and TRBJ2-1, with D maybe TRBD2 (6 bases). The CDR3 contains 16 residues. Germline-derived CDR1 and CDR2 are SGHRS and YFSETQ. V lost 4 bases to trimming and J lost 5 bases, with 19 bases between them. The CDR3 here is CASSRDSPRWDNEQFF. The CDR3 nucleotides read TGCGCCAGCAGCCGGGACTCCCCGAGATGGGACAATGAGCAGTTCTTC.

The chain carries TRBV25-1 and TRBJ1-3; maybe TRBD1 (6 bases). The CDR3 consists of 18 residues. The V and J ends lost 5 bases and 1 base respectively, with 21 bases between them. CDR1 MGHDK and CDR2 SYGVNS come from the germline V gene. CDR3 DNA sequence: TGTGCCAGCAGTCCCGTTTCGGGGGCCGGCGGATCTGGAAACACCATATATTTT. Translation gives CASSPVSGAGGSGNTIYF.

The rearrangement links TRBV27 to TRBJ1-3; D is unresolved. V was shortened by 2 bases and J by 4 bases, with 6 bases between the two germline ends. Germline-derived CDR1 and CDR2 are MNHEY and SMNVEV (reference sequence). The length of the CDR3 is 13 residues. CDR3 residues: CASSLNMGNTIYF. The CDR3, as DNA: TGTGCCAGCAGTTTAAATATGGGAAACACCATATATTTT.

This clone occurred a few times. The chain employs TRBV4-1 and TRBJ1-5; possibly TRBD1 for D (5 bases). The CDR3 runs 13 residues. Germline V gene data show CDR1 as MGHRA and CDR2 as YSYEKL. Trimming left V 4 bases short and J 8 bases short, with 12 bases between. CDR3 in amino acids: CASSLLTAEPQHF. CDR3 nucleotides: TGCGCCAGCAGCCTGTTGACAGCCGAGCCCCAGCATTTT.